The TCR beta chain described here comes from a study of cytomegalovirus exposure and HLA in healthy donors. Broader study findings: CMV antigen specificity of three CMV-associated chains was confirmed in vitro.

Primers for the PCR totalled 60 Vbeta and 13 Jbeta. TCRdb's copy holds only in-frame clones and misses some; the assay was immunoSEQ multiplex PCR. This repertoire shows 100,000 or so clones, roughly 80% found once; its top ten account for around a tenth. Looked up from germline, CDR1 is SGHDN and CDR2 is FVKESK. The CDR3 covers 14 residues. Of note for this clone: Its antigen remains unidentified.

The V and J genes are TRBV14 and TRBJ2-5; D might be TRBD1 (6 bases). The end of the DNA aligns better with TRBJ2-7, so the J call may be wrong. The clonotype originates from a male donor in good health and CMV-seropositive. The material sequenced was PBMCs. The CDR3 coding sequence is TGTGCCAGCAGCCAAGGGGGGCTGATCTACGAGCAGTACTTC. It is translated as CASSQGGLIYEQYF.